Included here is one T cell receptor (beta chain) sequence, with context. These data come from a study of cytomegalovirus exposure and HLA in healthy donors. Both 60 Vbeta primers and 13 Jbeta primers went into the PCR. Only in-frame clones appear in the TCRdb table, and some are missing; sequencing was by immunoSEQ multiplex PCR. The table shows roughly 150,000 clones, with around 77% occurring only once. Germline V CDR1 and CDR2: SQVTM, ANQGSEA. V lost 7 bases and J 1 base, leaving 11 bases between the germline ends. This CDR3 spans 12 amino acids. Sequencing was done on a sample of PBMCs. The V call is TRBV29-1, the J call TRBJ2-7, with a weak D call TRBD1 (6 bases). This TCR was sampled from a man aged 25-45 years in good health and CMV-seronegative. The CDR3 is CSAQDSSYEQYF. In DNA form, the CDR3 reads TGCAGCGCCCAGGACAGTTCCTACGAGCAGTACTTC.